A selection of T cell receptor beta chains follows, all from one sample in a study of shared clonotypes between healthy human individuals. TCRdb's copy holds only in-frame clones and misses some; the assay was immunoSEQ multiplex PCR. The table includes hundreds of thousands of clones, 95% to 98% detected once. Sequenced material: naive CD8+ T cells sorted from blood. These receptors originate from a man younger than 40 in good health. Each CDR3 is given with its conserved first and last residue. Each record gives: CDR3 protein, CDR3 DNA, D gene, clone size, J gene, V gene. D genes are given only for firm matches. Only part of the rows carry a size: once, few, many, or a class if the clone is expanded.

CSVAPGLAGGPYETQYF | TGCAGCGTGGCCCCGGGACTAGCGGGAGGGCCTTATGAGACCCAGTACTTC | TRBD2 | - | TRBJ2-5 | TRBV29-1
CASSRATGVFYEQYF | TGTGCCAGCAGCCGAGCGACAGGGGTGTTCTACGAGCAGTACTTC | TRBD1 | - | TRBJ2-7 | TRBV14
CASSLVRTDNNEQFF | TGTGCCAGCAGCTTGGTCCGGACAGACAACAATGAGCAGTTCTTC | - | - | TRBJ2-1 | TRBV5-6
CASSSPGNQPQHF | TGTGCCAGCAGCTCACCCGGCAATCAGCCCCAGCATTTT | - | - | TRBJ1-5 | TRBV7-9
CASSPGGTGGIQETQYF | TGTGCCAGCAGCCCAGGGGGGACAGGGGGCATTCAAGAGACCCAGTACTTC | TRBD1 | - | TRBJ2-5 | TRBV7-9
CASSPPTTIRGNTEAFF | TGCGCCAGCAGCCCACCGACCACGATCAGAGGGAACACTGAAGCTTTCTTT | - | once | TRBJ1-1 | TRBV5-1
CASSSTYGRDIRSYEQYF | TGTGCCAGTAGTTCTACCTACGGCCGGGATATAAGGTCCTACGAGCAGTACTTC | - | - | TRBJ2-7 | TRBV19
CASSLIAGRAYEQYF | TGTGCCAGCAGCTTAATAGCTGGGCGGGCGTACGAGCAGTACTTC | - | once | TRBJ2-7 | TRBV7-9
CAWRGASGYSNQPQHF | TGTGCCTGGAGGGGGGCCAGCGGCTATAGCAATCAGCCCCAGCATTTT | - | - | TRBJ1-5 | TRBV30
CASSPGMIPLMAGYTF | TGTGCCAGCAGTCCCGGGATGATCCCCTTAATGGCCGGCTACACCTTC | - | - | TRBJ1-2 | TRBV28
CSVGDLNTGELFF | TGCAGCGTTGGGGACTTGAACACCGGGGAGCTGTTTTTT | - | - | TRBJ2-2 | TRBV29-1
CASREGGSYNEQFF | TGTGCCAGCAGGGAAGGGGGGTCCTACAATGAGCAGTTCTTC | - | - | TRBJ2-1 | TRBV7-9
CASSRLQGYYEQYF | TGTGCCAGCAGCCGACTACAGGGGTACTACGAGCAGTACTTC | TRBD1 | - | TRBJ2-7 | TRBV5-6
CASSLVWGNTEAFF | TGTGCCAGCAGTTTAGTATGGGGGAACACTGAAGCTTTCTTT | - | - | TRBJ1-1 | TRBV27
CAISEGFGYLYEQYF | TGTGCCATCAGTGAGGGCTTTGGCTATCTTTACGAGCAGTACTTC | - | once | TRBJ2-7 | TRBV10-3
CASSQRRTTGELFF | TGTGCCAGCAGCCAACGCAGGACCACCGGGGAGCTGTTTTTT | - | once | TRBJ2-2 | TRBV14
CASSVALAGGNDEQFF | TGTGCCAGCAGTGTCGCACTAGCGGGAGGTAACGATGAGCAGTTCTTC | TRBD2 | - | TRBJ2-1 | TRBV25-1
CASTGTKWGEQYF | TGTGCCAGTACAGGGACGAAATGGGGCGAGCAGTACTTC | - | - | TRBJ2-7 | TRBV2
CASSQDLELGDLAGMTDTQYF | TGCGCCAGCAGCCAAGATCTCGAGTTAGGGGACTTGGCGGGGATGACAGATACGCAGTATTTT | - | - | TRBJ2-3 | TRBV4-3
CASSESLVFDEQYF | TGTGCCAGCAGTGAGTCCCTAGTTTTCGACGAGCAGTACTTC | - | - | TRBJ2-7 | TRBV2
CATTPDRGGRPQHF | TGTGCCACCACCCCGGACAGGGGCGGGAGGCCCCAGCATTTT | TRBD1 | - | TRBJ1-5 | TRBV15
CASSTLGHLEKLFF | TGTGCCAGCAGTACCCTGGGACATCTGGAAAAACTGTTTTTT | - | - | TRBJ1-4 | TRBV6-5
CASNSWSAGVEYEQFF | TGTGCCAGTAATTCCTGGAGTGCAGGGGTTGAATATGAGCAGTTCTTC | - | - | TRBJ2-1 | TRBV19